This TCR beta chain was identified during a study of blood T cells in healthy people across ages. A second PCR, run for roughly 6 to 11 cycles, used a sample-barcoded 5' primer plus a J-beta primer mix. Each TCR beta cDNA got a 12-nucleotide random molecular identifier. Using its own MiXCR run on the 5' RACE reads, TCRdb lists one record per CDR3 protein. There are under 2 million distinct CDR3 sequences in the sample; approximately 32% occur only once, and about 10% lies in the top ten. Findings of the study overall: The study found more naive CD4+ cells and higher diversity in long-lived than aged donors.

Each donor was a healthy Caucasian individual from Russia, aged roughly 6 to 100. Per sample, a minimum of 6 million PBMCs were isolated. Worth noting for this clonotype: Its antigen is not known.

The TCR originated in a woman aged 25 to 45 in good health. The material sequenced was blood.

CDR3 loop: CASSEELLTYEQYF. In DNA form, the CDR3 reads TGTGCCAGCAGTGAAGAACTCCTCACCTACGAGCAGTACTTC. The rearrangement uses TRBV2 and TRBJ2-7; D gene unclear. This CDR3 has 14 amino acids. The V end was cut by 1 base, the J end by 2 bases, with 9 bases between. CDR1 is SNHLY and CDR2 is FYNNEI in the germline V gene.